These 24 T cell receptor beta chains share one sample of origin, sequenced in a study of blood T cell repertoires in COVID-19. Here immunoSEQ multiplex PCR was the method, and the copy in TCRdb shows in-frame clones only, minus some. The sample holds about 200,000 clones, approximately 80% seen once. Sequencing was carried out using PBMCs or T cells enriched from blood (not recorded which). The receptor set was obtained from a woman between 40 and 50 years old with acute COVID-19.

The CDR3 region is CAWSVRAGANEKLFF. As DNA, the CDR3 is TGTGCCTGGAGCGTAAGGGCGGGAGCTAATGAAAAACTGTTTTTT. The rearrangement joins TRBV30 to TRBJ1-4, with no clear D. The CDR3 is 15 residues long. Trimming cost V 3 bases and J 3 bases, with 14 bases left between them. Germline CDR1 reads GTSNPN; CDR2 reads SVGIG (reference sequence).

Only one count was recorded for this clone. This chain connects TRBV5-1 to TRBJ2-3, with D hard to call. Germline CDR1 and CDR2: SGHRS and YFSETQ. The CDR3 is 15 amino acids. The V end lost 3 bases, the J end lost 9 bases, and 20 bases lay between the germline ends. DNA for the CDR3: TGCGCCAGCAGCTCAGCAGGAACCCTTAGATCGACGCAGTATTTT. Translating gives CASSSAGTLRSTQYF.

The DNA for the CDR3 is TGTGCCAGCAGTGAAGGGAGGCTGGGCTACGAGCAGTACTTC. This encodes CASSEGRLGYEQYF. The chain carries TRBV6-1 and TRBJ2-7; maybe TRBD2 (5 bases). Germline CDR1 is MNHNS and CDR2 is SASEGT. V gave up 1 base and J gave up 3 bases, with 10 bases separating them. This CDR3 is 14 amino acids long.

The V call is TRBV7-2, the J call TRBJ1-2; D might be TRBD1 (6 bases). V lost 5 bases, J lost 4 bases, and 17 bases lay in between. This CDR3 contains 15 residues. Germline lookup yields CDR1 SGHTA and CDR2 FQGNSA. The CDR3 sequence is CASSPSWTETYGYTF. CDR3 nucleotides: TGTGCCAGCAGCCCATCATGGACAGAGACCTATGGCTACACCTTC.

The chain links TRBV5-1 to TRBJ1-4; D is uncertain. There are 15 residues in the CDR3. Germline V gives CDR1 SGHRS, CDR2 YFSETQ. V gave up 4 bases and J gave up 8 bases, with 18 bases separating them. Here the CDR3 DNA reads TGCGCCAGCAGCCCACCGACCCCCGGCGGCGAAAAACTGTTTTTT. Its translation: CASSPPTPGGEKLFF.

The J gene is TRBJ2-3, the V gene TRBV2, with TRBD2 matching 9 bases. The CDR3 is made up of 16 amino acids. J gave up 3 bases and V 3 bases, and 7 bases lay outside the gene matches. Germline V CDR1 and CDR2: SNHLY, FYNNEI. The CDR3 spells CASSELGGGATDTQYF. DNA for the CDR3: TGTGCCAGCAGTGAGCTTGGCGGGGGGGCGACAGATACGCAGTATTTT.

The gene calls are TRBV23-1 and TRBJ1-2, with D tentatively TRBD1 (5 bases). TRBV23-1 is an ORF, and what it does is uncertain. The ends were cut back, 0 bases at V and 0 bases at J, with 11 bases in the middle. The CDR3 contains 16 residues. CDR3 amino acids: CASSQSGRPANYGYTF. The CDR3 coding sequence is TGCGCCAGCAGTCAATCGGGGCGGCCAGCTAACTATGGCTACACCTTC.

The table lists this clone with a few counts. This sequence joins TRBV7-9 and TRBJ1-1, with D possibly matching TRBD1 (5 bases). The CDR3 is 15 residues long. Trimming removed 3 bases from V and 1 base from J, with 12 bases in between. The germline CDR1 and CDR2 sequences are SEHNR and FQNEAQ (reference sequence). As DNA, the CDR3 is TGTGCCAGCAGCTTTTATAGTCAGGGGAACACTGAAGCTTTCTTT. Its protein is CASSFYSQGNTEAFF.

The chain carries TRBV19 and TRBJ2-1; D remains ambiguous. With 7 bases removed from V and 2 bases from J, the gap between germline ends came to 15 bases. Germline V CDR1 and CDR2: LNHDA, SQIVND (reference sequence). The CDR3 length is 15 residues. The CDR3 DNA reads as TGTGCCAGTACCCAAGCGACTCTCACCTACAATGAGCAGTTCTTC. Translated, it gives CASTQATLTYNEQFF.

This rearrangement joins TRBV19 to TRBJ1-6, with 8 bases lining up with TRBD1. The CDR3 totals 17 residues. Germline CDR1 LNHDA, CDR2 SQIVND (reference sequence). The trim removed 4 bases at V and 7 bases at J, leaving 12 bases unmatched. Here the CDR3 reads CASSTVMRTGSNSPLHF. CDR3 DNA sequence: TGTGCCAGTAGTACAGTAATGAGGACAGGGTCGAATTCACCCCTCCACTTT. The complete variable domain, with remaining parts taken from reference TRBV19 and TRBJ1-6, reads DGGITQSPKYLFRKEGQNVTLSCEQNLNHDAMYWYRQDPGQGLRLIYYSQIVNDFQKGDIAEGYSVSREKKESFPLTVTSAQKNPTAFYLCASSTVMRTGSNSPLHFGNGTRLTVT.

The chain recombines TRBV5-6 with TRBJ2-7; 11 bases agree with TRBD2. The trim removed 0 bases at V and 2 bases at J, leaving 1 base unmatched. Germline V gene lookup returns CDR1 SGHDT and CDR2 YYEEEE. The CDR3 loop spans 15 amino acids. The CDR3: CASSLVGLAAYEQYF. The CDR3, as DNA: TGTGCCAGCAGCTTGGTGGGACTAGCGGCCTACGAGCAGTACTTC.

This clone came up once. The gene calls are TRBV2 and TRBJ2-5, with D tentatively TRBD1 (5 bases). Deletions cut 5 bases from V and 2 bases from J, with 18 bases between. The CDR3 consists of 16 residues. Germline CDR1 and CDR2: SNHLY and FYNNEI. The CDR3 DNA sequence: TGTGCCAGCAGTCTAGTCCTGGTGGCAGGGCAAGAGACCCAGTACTTC. Its translation: CASSLVLVAGQETQYF.

V gene TRBV5-1 combines with J gene TRBJ2-5, with TRBD1 matching over 7 bases. Losses at the gene ends were 5 bases for V and 1 base for J; bases not matched to a gene: 11. Germline V lookup: CDR1 SGHRS, CDR2 YFSETQ. This CDR3 is built from 16 residues. CDR3 nucleotides: TGCGCCAGCAGGCGGAGCCGGGACAGTTTCCAAGAGACCCAGTACTTC. Translated, it gives CASRRSRDSFQETQYF.

This chain connects TRBV30 to TRBJ1-1; possibly TRBD1 for D (6 bases). Deletions cut 2 bases from V and 4 bases from J, with 20 bases between. The CDR3 runs 16 residues. Per the germline V gene, CDR1 is GTSNPN and CDR2 is SVGIG (reference sequence). CDR3: CAWSIGLGGRGTEAFF. As DNA, the CDR3 is TGTGCCTGGAGTATAGGCCTAGGGGGTAGGGGCACTGAAGCTTTCTTT.

This chain links TRBV28 with TRBJ1-6; weak D call: TRBD1 (6 bases). Germline CDR1 reads MDHEN; CDR2 reads SYDVKM. CDR3 length: 14 amino acids. V lost 6 bases and J 10 bases, leaving 16 bases between the germline ends. The CDR3 reads CASSRDIRGSPLHF. CDR3 DNA sequence: TGTGCCAGCAGCAGGGACATTCGCGGATCACCCCTCCACTTT.

This rearrangement joins TRBV5-1 to TRBJ2-2; 10 bases match TRBD1. CDR3 length: 17 amino acids. V shed 5 bases and J 2 bases; nucleotides not matched to a gene: 9. Germline V gene sequence: CDR1 SGHRS, CDR2 YFSETQ. The CDR3 DNA sequence: TGCGCCAGCAGTCTCCGACAGGGGGCACCAAACACCGGGGAGCTGTTTTTT. Residues: CASSLRQGAPNTGELFF.

The genes are TRBV10-3 and TRBJ2-7, with 12 bases aligning to TRBD1. Trimming at V came to 4 bases and at J to 6 bases, leaving 4 bases not matched to a gene. Per the germline V gene, CDR1 is ENHRY and CDR2 is SYGVKD. The CDR3 is 14 amino acids. CDR3 loop: CAISGDRGRPEQYF. The CDR3 region has the DNA TGTGCCATCAGTGGGGACAGGGGGCGCCCCGAGCAGTACTTC.

This clone was seen just once. This chain uses TRBV5-5 with TRBJ2-2; 14 nucleotides match TRBD2. V dropped 0 bases and J dropped 4; count of bases not matched to a gene: 5. CDR1 is SGHKS, CDR2 YYEKEE, per germline (reference sequence). This CDR3 region has 18 residues. The CDR3 DNA follows: TGTGCCAGCAGCTTGGGACTAGCGGGAGGGCCGGGCACCGGGGAGCTGTTTTTT. Its translation is CASSLGLAGGPGTGELFF.

The chain combines TRBV28 with TRBJ2-1, with 13 bases lining up with TRBD2. Germline V lookup: CDR1 MDHEN, CDR2 SYDVKM. This CDR3 comprises 14 residues. J lost 7 bases, V lost 6 bases, and 3 bases had no gene match. This CDR3 reads CASSTGLAGNEQFF. DNA for the CDR3: TGTGCCAGCAGCACGGGACTAGCGGGAAATGAGCAGTTCTTC.

The table lists this clone with a count of one. The rearrangement links TRBV9 to TRBJ1-6; 7 bases match TRBD1. V lost 3 bases to trimming and J lost 7 bases; unmatched junction nucleotides: 7. Germline CDR1 is SGDLS and CDR2 is YYNGEE. CDR3 length: 15 amino acids. The CDR3 spells CASSALQGFNSPLHF. The CDR3 coding sequence is TGTGCCAGCAGCGCCCTACAGGGGTTCAATTCACCCCTCCACTTT.

The rearrangement links TRBV28 to TRBJ1-2; weak D call: TRBD1 (5 bases). V lost 6 bases and J lost 4, with 15 bases in between. The CDR3 loop spans 14 amino acids. The germline V gene encodes CDR1 MDHEN and CDR2 SYDVKM. CDR3: CASSIHGGVYGYTF. DNA for the CDR3: TGTGCCAGCAGCATACACGGAGGGGTCTATGGCTACACCTTC.

The sample holds a few counts of this clone. The chain couples TRBV3-1 (or the pseudogene TRBV3-2) to TRBJ1-1; D not resolved. The CDR3 loop spans 16 amino acids. V lost 0 bases and J 1 base, leaving 12 bases between the germline ends. The germline V gene encodes CDR1 LGHDT and CDR2 YNNKEL (reference sequence). The CDR3 DNA is TGTGCCAGCAGCCAAGACCACCGGGTTAGGAACACTGAAGCTTTCTTT. Residues: CASSQDHRVRNTEAFF.

The genes are TRBV5-1 and TRBJ1-1; D unclear. Germline lookup yields CDR1 SGHRS and CDR2 YFSETQ. This CDR3 has 14 residues. V gave up 4 bases and J gave up 1 base, with 11 bases separating them. The CDR3 is CASSPTSGNTEAFF. CDR3 coding DNA: TGCGCCAGCAGCCCTACTAGCGGGAACACTGAAGCTTTCTTT.

The rearrangement uses TRBV19 and TRBJ1-1; weak D call: TRBD1 (5 bases). Germline V gene lookup returns CDR1 LNHDA and CDR2 SQIVND (reference sequence). The CDR3 totals 12 residues. Between the trimmed V and J ends, which lost 5 bases and 7 bases, there was a span of 11 bases. Here the CDR3 reads CASSRLDSEAFF. Written as DNA, the CDR3 is TGTGCCAGTAGTCGGCTTGACAGTGAAGCTTTCTTT. The variable domain in full, completed from reference TRBV19 and TRBJ1-1, reads DGGITQSPKYLFRKEGQNVTLSCEQNLNHDAMYWYRQDPGQGLRLIYYSQIVNDFQKGDIAEGYSVSREKKESFPLTVTSAQKNPTAFYLCASSRLDSEAFFGQGTRLTVV.